This T cell receptor beta chain was sequenced for a study of control samples from healthy donors and cancer patients. The CDR3 has 14 residues. After removal of 2 bases from V and 6 bases from J, the junction contained 4 bases not matched to a gene. Germline V CDR1 and CDR2: GTSNPN, SVGIG (reference sequence). Sequencing was performed with immunoSEQ multiplex PCR; in TCRdb, only in-frame clones are kept and a portion is missing. The data hold some 160,000 clones, with around nine tenths observed a single time. The sample was blood. The rearrangement joins TRBV30 to TRBJ1-6, with 7 bases lining up with TRBD1. This clonotype was sampled from a man younger than 45 in good health. The CDR3 sequence: CAWSTGTANSPLHF. For the CDR3, the DNA is TGTGCCTGGAGTACCGGGACAGCTAATTCACCCCTCCACTTT.